The subject of this entry is one TCR beta chain. Its antigen is still unknown. Trimming took 5 bases from V and 0 from J; bases not matched to a gene: 11. The V gene's germline CDR1 is DFQATT and CDR2 SNEGSKA (reference sequence). CDR3 length equals 19 residues. This sample stems from a study of T cell repertoires in cytomegalovirus infection. Study outcomes and limitations: People with CMV and the relevant HLA were identified by cumulative public TCR beta family frequency.

TCRdb recomputed calls from the reads with MiXCR, one row per CDR3 protein. The sample records fewer than 300,000 distinct CDR3 sequences, 25% being singletons. This TCR derives from a human donor in good health (CMV status not recorded). Some clones in this sample may be carry-over from other donors' samples. Sequenced: PBMCs. This sequence joins TRBV20-1 and TRBJ2-1; 15 bases agree with TRBD2. For the CDR3, the DNA is TGCAGTGCTCAACCGGGACTAGCGGGGGGTCCAAGCTCCTACAATGAGCAGTTCTTC. Translating it yields CSAQPGLAGGPSSYNEQFF.